The text below deals with one TCR beta chain. Clones were sequenced by immunoSEQ multiplex PCR, and TCRdb holds only the in-frame ones, with some missing. Among 86,000 or so clones listed, roughly 84% were seen once. The data derive from a study of PD-L1 blockade in urothelial cancer. Study-level information: Patients' prior chemotherapy regimens numbered 0 to 3. Analyses used blood from 3 weeks (second dose) and 6 weeks after treatment start.

Documented time point: pretreatment peripheral blood. All patients handed over anywhere from 1 to 8 samples, pretreatment and on-treatment. CDR1 GTSNPN and CDR2 SVGIG come from the germline V gene (reference sequence). This CDR3 contains 15 residues. V was cut by 4 bases and J by 5 bases, with 21 bases left in between. The receptor was derived from a man in his fifties or sixties with urothelial cancer. The material sequenced was PBMCs, taken around atezolizumab (anti-PD-L1) treatment. V usage is TRBV30 and J usage is TRBJ2-7, with a tentative D call TRBD1 (6 bases). The DNA for the CDR3 is TGTGCCTGGACCGGGACAACGAGGATCGGGAACGAGCAGTACTTC. Its translation is CAWTGTTRIGNEQYF.